One sample yielded the 10 T cell receptor beta chains listed below, sequenced in a study of Graves' ophthalmopathy and Graves' hyperthyroidism. TCR beta CDR3 regions were amplified from RNA transcripts. First-round RT-PCR employed HTBI primers, with a second-round multiplex PCR after it. MiXCR, run by TCRdb on the multiplex PCR reads, gives a single entry per CDR3 protein. The sample holds a few hundred thousand distinct CDR3 sequences, about 18% seen once. The sequencing input was peripheral blood. All receptors derive from a young woman with Graves' ophthalmopathy.

This clonotype was recorded at least ten times. The gene calls are TRBV6-1 and TRBJ1-1; no firm D call. The V gene's germline CDR1 is MNHNS and CDR2 SASEGT. V was pared by 5 bases and J by 1 base, with 14 bases between. There are 15 residues in the CDR3. The CDR3 here is CASSLAFTANTEAFF. The CDR3 region has the DNA TGTGCCAGCAGTTTAGCCTTCACAGCGAACACTGAAGCTTTCTTT.

This clonotype came up a few times. This chain links TRBV6-5 with TRBJ1-2; the match to TRBD1 covers 10 bases. The CDR3 is 17 residues long. V dropped 2 bases and J dropped 5; count of bases not matched to a gene: 11. Germline V gene sequence: CDR1 MNHEY, CDR2 SVGAGI. The chain's CDR3 is CASSYLGTGALVYGYTF. CDR3 sequence (DNA): TGTGCCAGCAGTTACCTCGGGACAGGGGCATTGGTGTATGGCTACACCTTC.

The rearrangement joins TRBV11-1 to TRBJ2-5; D not resolved. The germline CDR1 and CDR2 sequences are SGHAT and FQDESV (reference sequence). Deletions cut 9 bases from V and 5 bases from J, with 10 bases between. This CDR3 is built from 11 residues. The CDR3 sequence: CASRTSETQYF. DNA of the CDR3: TGTGCCAGTCGGACGTCGGAGACCCAGTACTTC.

There are many counts of this clonotype. The chain carries TRBV7-3 and TRBJ1-1; D remains unclear. V dropped 5 bases and J dropped 5 bases, with 15 bases sitting between them. Germline CDR1 is SGHTA and CDR2 is FQGTGA. CDR3 length: 14 amino acids. The CDR3 sequence: CASSPTGKRTEAFF. CDR3 bases: TGTGCCAGCAGCCCGACGGGGAAACGAACTGAAGCTTTCTTT.

Ten or more counts support this clonotype. The V gene is TRBV6-2 or TRBV6-3, the J gene TRBJ2-2, with no clear D. The CDR3 is 14 amino acids. Germline V gives CDR1 MNHEY, CDR2 SVGEGT. Trimming took 8 bases from V and 0 from J, leaving 10 bases between them. CDR3 in amino acids: CASCQGPNTGELFF. CDR3 coding DNA: TGTGCCAGCTGCCAAGGGCCGAACACCGGGGAGCTGTTTTTT.

This clonotype was detected ten times or more. This chain links TRBV6-4 with TRBJ1-5; D not certain. The germline V gene has CDR1 MRHNA and CDR2 SNTAGT. CDR3 length: 13 amino acids. V was clipped by 4 bases and J by 5 bases, with 9 bases between them. CDR3 coding DNA: TGTGCCAGCAGTGCGTTTGAGGATCAGCCCCAGCATTTT. It is translated as CASSAFEDQPQHF.

This clonotype was seen at least ten times. This sequence joins TRBV11-2 and TRBJ2-7; weak D call: TRBD2 (6 bases). Trimming left V 1 base short and J 2 bases short, with 12 bases between. Germline V gene lookup returns CDR1 SGHAT and CDR2 FQNNGV. The CDR3 runs 15 residues. The CDR3 DNA follows: TGTGCCAGCAGCTTAGTATCTAGCGTTCCCTACGAGCAGTACTTC. It codes for CASSLVSSVPYEQYF.

The chain carries TRBV24-1 and TRBJ2-7; D uncertain. Germline CDR1 is KGHDR and CDR2 is SFDVKD. V gave up 9 bases and J gave up 6 bases, with 17 bases separating them. The CDR3 has 13 residues. This CDR3 is CATPVPLAIEQYF. The CDR3 coding sequence is TGTGCCACCCCCGTTCCTTTGGCCATCGAGCAGTACTTC.

This clonotype occurred many times. The chain recombines TRBV7-3 with TRBJ2-3; 8 bases map to TRBD2. Germline V gene data show CDR1 as SGHTA and CDR2 as FQGTGA. The CDR3 contains 15 residues. V was clipped by 8 bases and J by 3 bases; unmatched bases: 10. The chain's CDR3 is CASSIRGGRTDTQYF. As DNA, the CDR3 is TGTGCCAGCTCTATACGGGGGGGCCGGACAGATACGCAGTATTTT.

The gene calls are TRBV27 and TRBJ2-7; 7 nucleotides agree with TRBD1. Losses at the gene ends were 5 bases for V and 0 bases for J; bases not matched to a gene: 4. Germline V gene data show CDR1 as MNHEY and CDR2 as SMNVEV (reference sequence). The CDR3 is made up of 14 amino acids. Written as DNA, the CDR3 is TGTGCCAGCAGTGTCGACAGGGCCTCCTACGAGCAGTACTTC. Protein: CASSVDRASYEQYF.